The rows below give T cell receptor beta chains drawn from one sample of a study of shared clonotypes between healthy human individuals. Profiled with immunoSEQ multiplex PCR; TCRdb holds only in-frame clones, not every one. The sample shows about 1 million clones, around four fifths of them seen only once. The material sequenced was memory CD4+ T cells sorted from blood. The source is a man between 18 and 35 years old in good health. CDR3s include the opening cysteine and the closing phenylalanine or tryptophan.

cdr3_length,v_call,j_call,cdr3_aa
13,TRBV28,TRBJ1-2,CASEGQSNYGYTF
13,TRBV5-1,TRBJ2-1,CASSPGPYNEQFF
17,TRBV19,TRBJ2-7,CASSMGLAGPKGYEQYF
12,TRBV6-1,TRBJ1-2,CASSEPIYGYTF
14,TRBV5-1,TRBJ2-5,CASSLGQGGETQYF
24,TRBV30,TRBJ2-6,CAWIPGRAGYPTAESNSGANVLTF
16,TRBV4-2,TRBJ2-1,CASSLILAGGPNEQFF
14,TRBV6-1,TRBJ1-5,CASSEAVNNQPQHF
15,TRBV4-3,TRBJ1-1,CASSQDLGGATEAFF
16,TRBV18,TRBJ2-2,CASSSSSLSNTGELFF
17,TRBV7-8,TRBJ2-1,CASSLDGQGLSYNEQFF
15,TRBV5-1,TRBJ2-5,CASSLEGGLGETQYF
13,TRBV2,TRBJ2-1,CASKLDSYNEQFF
17,TRBV7-3,TRBJ2-1,CASSLRSGGATYNEQFF
13,TRBV18,TRBJ2-1,CASSLSPTREQFF
14,TRBV5-4,TRBJ1-5,CASSREDGDQPQHF
17,TRBV7-2,TRBJ2-1,CASLQSRASGSYNEQFF
15,TRBV5-4,TRBJ2-7,CASSPSPQGAGEQYF
12,TRBV6-5,TRBJ2-7,CASSPGVYEQYF
16,TRBV11-2,TRBJ1-1,CASSQAPRRVNTEAFF
12,TRBV5-1,TRBJ1-2,CASSPGGTGYTF
13,TRBV6-5,TRBJ2-2,CASKVTNTGELFF
17,TRBV10-3,TRBJ1-3,CAIRTGGPDISGNTIYF
15,TRBV7-2,TRBJ2-7,CASSFRLAGGPEQYF